What follows are 16 T cell receptor beta chains derived from one specimen sequenced in a study of T cell responses to AZD1222 COVID-19 vaccine. Using immunoSEQ multiplex PCR, the repertoire was profiled, and TCRdb retains in-frame clones only, with some absent. The data contain roughly 140,000 clones, about 90% of them seen just once; the ten biggest clones take up 1.5% to 2%. The material sequenced was peripheral blood, taken 28 days after the second AZD1222 dose. The receptors come from an adult who received the AZD1222 COVID-19 vaccine.

This chain joins TRBV6-6 and TRBJ1-3; no clear D. Trimming left V 4 bases short and J 0 bases short, with 13 bases between. Per germline, CDR1 MNHNY and CDR2 SVGAGI (reference sequence). CDR3 length: 16 amino acids. CDR3 DNA: TGTGCCAGCAGTTTCGCCCCCGGGAGCTCTGGAAACACCATATATTTT. As protein: CASSFAPGSSGNTIYF.

The chain uses TRBV10-3 and TRBJ2-7; TRBD1 aligns across 9 bases. J gave up 1 base and V 8 bases, and 0 bases lay outside the gene matches. The CDR3 covers 12 residues. Germline V lookup: CDR1 ENHRY, CDR2 SYGVKD. The CDR3 protein is CAIDRGSYEQYF. The CDR3, as DNA: TGTGCCATCGACAGGGGGTCCTACGAGCAGTACTTC.

The chain is built from TRBV27 and TRBJ1-2, with 9 nucleotides matching TRBD1. CDR1 and CDR2 from the germline V gene are MNHEY and SMNVEV (reference sequence). The CDR3 sequence is 13 residues long. Unmatched junction bases numbered 7, after V lost 6 bases and J lost 8 bases. CDR3 residues: CASRKRTGDGYTF. CDR3 bases: TGTGCCAGCAGGAAAAGGACAGGGGACGGCTACACCTTC.

This chain connects TRBV7-8 to TRBJ1-1; D is undetermined. Germline V gene sequence: CDR1 SGHVS, CDR2 FQNEAQ. This CDR3 has 16 amino acids. The V and J ends lost 0 bases and 5 bases respectively, with 16 bases between them. CDR3 in DNA: TGTGCCAGCAGCTTAGCTGGTCCAGGAAGTGGAACTGAAGCTTTCTTT. This translates into CASSLAGPGSGTEAFF.

The chain recombines TRBV6-5 with TRBJ1-5; perhaps TRBD1 as D (5 bases). CDR1 MNHEY and CDR2 SVGAGI come from the germline V gene. With 6 bases removed from V and 3 bases from J, the gap between germline ends came to 9 bases. This CDR3 has 13 residues. This chain's CDR3 is CASRVTDNQPQHF. CDR3 bases: TGTGCCAGCAGAGTGACAGACAATCAGCCCCAGCATTTT.

The CDR3: CSASSPGTTLDYGYTF. DNA of the CDR3: TGCAGTGCTAGTTCTCCCGGGACAACTTTGGACTATGGCTACACCTTC. The V gene is TRBV20-1, the J gene TRBJ1-2, with TRBD1 as a possible D gene (6 bases). Per the germline V gene, CDR1 is DFQATT and CDR2 is SNEGSKA (reference sequence). The CDR3 has 16 residues. V lost 3 bases to trimming and J lost 3 bases, with 20 bases between them.

This rearrangement joins TRBV6-5 to TRBJ1-4; tentatively, D is TRBD1 (5 bases). The V gene lost 4 bases and the J gene lost 7 bases, with 13 bases spanning the gap. This CDR3 contains 14 residues. Germline V gene data show CDR1 as MNHEY and CDR2 as SVGAGI. The chain's CDR3 is CASSSRQTFEKLFF. CDR3 sequence (DNA): TGTGCCAGCAGTTCTCGACAGACTTTTGAAAAACTGTTTTTT.

This chain's CDR3 is CAWTLHRGTEAFF. The DNA of the CDR3 is TGTGCCTGGACATTACATAGGGGCACTGAAGCTTTCTTT. J is TRBJ1-1 and V is TRBV30; D might be TRBD1 (5 bases). The CDR3 has 13 amino acids. The germline V gene encodes CDR1 GTSNPN and CDR2 SVGIG (reference sequence). The V end lost 4 bases, the J end lost 4 bases, and 13 bases lay between the germline ends.

This clone has only one observation. The chain uses TRBV7-3 and TRBJ2-2; D is possibly TRBD1 (5 bases). The V end was cut by 5 bases, the J end by 0 bases, with 13 bases between. CDR1 is SGHTA, CDR2 FQGTGA, per germline. The CDR3 spans 16 residues. CDR3 amino acids: CASSPRATTNTGELFF. For the CDR3, the DNA is TGTGCCAGCAGCCCCAGGGCTACAACGAACACCGGGGAGCTGTTTTTT.

The chain combines TRBV7-2 with TRBJ1-6; the D is unclear. Trimming left V 0 bases short and J 9 bases short, with 15 bases between. The CDR3 is 16 amino acids. The V gene's germline CDR1 is SGHTA and CDR2 FQGNSA. CDR3 loop: CASSLAQGQPISPLHF. The CDR3 DNA is TGTGCCAGCAGCTTAGCGCAAGGGCAGCCTATTTCACCCCTCCACTTT.

The chain carries TRBV5-6 and TRBJ1-5; tentatively, D is TRBD1 (6 bases). The CDR3 sequence is 16 residues long. Germline assignment: CDR1 SGHDT and CDR2 YYEEEE. V lost 4 bases, J lost 7 bases, and 21 bases lay in between. The CDR3 sequence: CASSIWTDNIAQPQHF. The CDR3 DNA sequence: TGTGCCAGCAGCATATGGACAGATAATATAGCCCAGCCCCAGCATTTT. Supplemented by reference TRBV5-6 and TRBJ1-5, the full variable domain reads DAGVTQSPTHLIKTRGQQVTLRCSPKSGHDTVSWYQQALGQGPQFIFQYYEEEERQRGNFPDRFSGHQFPNYSSELNVNALLLGDSALYLCASSIWTDNIAQPQHFGDGTRLSIL.

The chain recombines TRBV5-6 with TRBJ1-4; possibly TRBD1 for D (6 bases). The germline V gene has CDR1 SGHDT and CDR2 YYEEEE. V was shortened by 2 bases and J by 3 bases, with 8 bases between the two germline ends. The CDR3 has 14 residues. CDR3 sequence reads: CASSFRGPNEKLFF. Here the CDR3 DNA reads TGTGCCAGCAGCTTCAGGGGCCCTAATGAAAAACTGTTTTTT.

The chain joins TRBV10-2 to TRBJ2-7; 8 bases are a match to TRBD2. The CDR3 runs to 14 residues. Germline V gene data show CDR1 as WSHSY and CDR2 as SAAADI. The V and J ends lost 8 bases and 9 bases, in that order; junction bases with no gene match: 15. This CDR3 is CASGRPREGSRQYF. The CDR3 DNA reads TGCGCCAGCGGAAGGCCACGGGAGGGCTCAAGGCAGTACTTC.

The chain joins TRBV5-6 to TRBJ1-2, with a tentative D call TRBD1 (6 bases). V shed 4 bases and J shed 3 bases, with 13 bases lying between them. This CDR3 has 14 residues. Germline CDR1 and CDR2: SGHDT and YYEEEE. Here the CDR3 reads CASSPGQPYYGYTF. The CDR3 region has the DNA TGTGCCAGCAGCCCAGGACAGCCCTACTATGGCTACACCTTC.

The gene calls are TRBV5-1 and TRBJ2-2; 12 bases map to TRBD1. CDR1 and CDR2 from the germline V gene are SGHRS and YFSETQ. The CDR3 extends over 20 amino acids. V trimming: 1 base; J trimming: 7 bases; junction bases outside the gene matches: 17. The DNA of the CDR3 is TGCGCCAGCAGCTTGATGATATGGTTCCCGGGACAGGGGGCTAACGGGGAGCTGTTTTTT. The encoded protein is CASSLMIWFPGQGANGELFF.

CDR3 protein: CASSNRQGASEAFF. The DNA for the CDR3 is TGCGCCAGCAGCAACAGACAGGGGGCGTCTGAAGCTTTCTTT. The gene calls are TRBV10-2 and TRBJ1-1; 10 bases are a match to TRBD1. Looked up from germline, CDR1 is WSHSY and CDR2 is SAAADI. Trimming took 6 bases from V and 6 from J; bases not matched to a gene: 7. This CDR3 spans 14 amino acids.